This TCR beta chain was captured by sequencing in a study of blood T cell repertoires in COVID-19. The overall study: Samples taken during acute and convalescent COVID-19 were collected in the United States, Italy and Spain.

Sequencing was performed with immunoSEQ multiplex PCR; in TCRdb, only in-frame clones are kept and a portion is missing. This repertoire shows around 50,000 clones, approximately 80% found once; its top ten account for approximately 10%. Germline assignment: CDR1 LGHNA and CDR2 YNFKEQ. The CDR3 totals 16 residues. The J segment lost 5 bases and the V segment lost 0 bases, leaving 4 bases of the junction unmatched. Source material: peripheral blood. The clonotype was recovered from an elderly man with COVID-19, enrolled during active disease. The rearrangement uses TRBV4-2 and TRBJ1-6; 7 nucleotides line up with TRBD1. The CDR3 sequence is CASSQETGVDNSPLHF. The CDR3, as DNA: TGTGCCAGCAGCCAAGAAACAGGGGTGGATAATTCACCCCTCCACTTT.